The clone carrying this TCR beta chain was picked up many times. Its antigen is unidentified. Germline CDR1 reads SGHVS; CDR2 reads FQNEAQ. This CDR3 has 14 amino acids. V gave up 4 bases and J gave up 8 bases, with 17 bases separating them. The source of the sample is a study of T-cell memory formation after mild COVID-19. Findings and limits, study-wide: Prior to infection, memory already included some responding clones, suggesting cross-reactive memory joined. Mainly CM and EM harbored the contracting CD4+ clones; mainly EMRA harbored the CD8+ ones. Clones shrinking between day 15 and 85 showed a balanced CD4/CD8 split, and those that grew later tilted toward CD4+.

TCRalpha and TCRbeta libraries used 5'RACE with constant-segment primers and UMIs. TCRdb fed the 5' RACE reads into MiXCR, producing one record per CDR3 protein. The sample yields around 340,000 distinct CDR3 sequences, about 16% seen once. The sequence came from a man between 18 and 35 years old who had mild COVID-19 (a few samples of this study predate the infection). Cell type and time point are not known. V is TRBV7-8 and J is TRBJ1-1; tentative D call: TRBD1 (6 bases). The sequencing input was PBMCs or a T cell subset sorted from them (not recorded which). The chain's CDR3 is CASSYSQGLGEAFF. CDR3 nucleotides: TGTGCCAGCAGCTACTCACAGGGTCTCGGAGAAGCTTTCTTT.